This T cell receptor (beta chain) was identified in a study of T cells in Graves' hyperthyroidism and ophthalmopathy. RNA transcripts served as the template for amplifying TCR beta CDR3 regions. Researchers ran a first-round RT-PCR on the TCR CDR3 using the HTBI primer set. TCRdb re-called the multiplex PCR reads through MiXCR, storing one row per CDR3 protein. The table records about 610,000 distinct CDR3 sequences, approximately 15% of them present only once. Germline V gene data show CDR1 as SGHTA and CDR2 as FQGTGA. The CDR3 is made up of 15 amino acids. This clonotype was seen many times. One junction end disagrees with the germline gene, perhaps due to a read error.

The chain carries TRBV7-3 and TRBJ2-3, with 9 bases lining up with TRBD1. This receptor was taken from a woman in her forties with Graves' ophthalmopathy. The sample was blood. The CDR3 region is CASSRDRVGTDTQYF. The CDR3 bases are TGCGCCAGCAGCAGGGACAGGGTGGGCACAGATACGCAGTATTTT.